This T cell receptor beta chain was sequenced in a study of post-analysis software for immune sequencing data. Across the whole study: Relapsing-remitting, secondary progressive and progressive-relapsing forms of multiple sclerosis all featured among disease courses. Study-level points and caveats: Patients carried roughly 5 TRBV segments more frequently than controls did, and TRBV5-6, TRBV5-1 and TRBV20-1 were among them. A significant reduction in normalized Chao1 diversity was observed in multiple sclerosis patients versus controls. Samples made in the same batch grouped tightly together by F measure.

Germline CDR1 and CDR2: SGHVS and FQNEAQ. Trimming removed 6 bases from V and 6 bases from J; junction bases left unmatched: 12. The CDR3 consists of 15 residues. Prepared TCR beta cDNA libraries contained unique molecular identifiers. TCRdb recomputed calls from the PCR reads with MiXCR, one row per CDR3 protein. The data contain about 820,000 distinct CDR3 sequences, around 53% of them singletons. Worth noting for this clonotype: Its target is not known.

The chain has TRBV7-8 and TRBJ2-7, with 9 bases fitting TRBD1. This sequence was found in a girl aged 5-17 years with multiple sclerosis. The specimen sequenced was blood. For the CDR3, the DNA is TGTGCCAGCAGGCCAAATCGGGACAGGGCCCGCGAGCAGTACTTC. Translating gives CASRPNRDRAREQYF.